This entry lists 28 T cell receptor beta chains sequenced from one sample in a study of shared clonotypes between healthy human individuals. The data were produced by immunoSEQ multiplex PCR, yet TCRdb's version contains in-frame clones alone and is incomplete. The sample includes fewer than 650,000 clones, roughly 79% of them seen just once. The material sequenced was PBMCs. These receptors were collected from a woman in her 40s in good health. Some clones in this sample may be carry-over from other donors' samples.

The CDR3 nucleotides are TGTGCCTGGTCGGGACAGGGGCCGCGGGAGGAGCAGTACTTC. Its translation: CAWSGQGPREEQYF. This chain joins TRBV30 and TRBJ2-7; 10 positions agree with TRBD1. There are 14 residues in the CDR3. J was trimmed by 7 bases and V by 5 bases; bases with no gene match: 11. In germline, CDR1 is GTSNPN, CDR2 SVGIG (reference sequence).

The sample holds a few counts of this clone. The chain employs TRBV11-2 and TRBJ2-7; 8 nucleotides align to TRBD2. J lost 6 bases, V lost 5 bases, and 6 bases had no gene match. This CDR3 is 13 amino acids long. Germline V gives CDR1 SGHAT, CDR2 FQNNGV. CDR3 in amino acids: CASSPTRGGEQYF. The CDR3 DNA reads TGTGCCAGCAGCCCCACCCGGGGGGGCGAGCAGTACTTC. Complete variable domain (other parts from reference TRBV11-2 and TRBJ2-7): EAGVAQSPRYKIIEKRQSVAFWCNPISGHATLYWYQQILGQGPKLLIQFQNNGVVDDSQLPKDRFSAERLKGVDSTLKIQPAKLEDSAVYLCASSPTRGGEQYFGPGTRLTVT.

The CDR3 sequence is CASSVDPGTDTQYF. CDR3 DNA: TGTGCCAGCAGCGTAGACCCGGGCACAGATACGCAGTATTTT. The rearrangement links TRBV9 to TRBJ2-3, with D uncertain. Germline assignment: CDR1 SGDLS and CDR2 YYNGEE. Trimming cost V 0 bases and J 1 base, with 6 bases left between them. The CDR3 contains 14 residues.

This chain connects TRBV28 to TRBJ1-4; D gene uncertain. This CDR3 contains 13 residues. Per the germline V gene, CDR1 is MDHEN and CDR2 is SYDVKM. Trimming took off 5 bases at V and 7 bases at J, with 11 bases between the two ends. The CDR3 bases are TGTGCCAGCAGTGGACGCTCTAGTGAAAAACTGTTTTTT. Translation: CASSGRSSEKLFF. Combining the CDR3 with reference TRBV28 and TRBJ1-4 gives the whole variable domain DVKVTQSSRYLVKRTGEKVFLECVQDMDHENMFWYRQDPGLGLRLIYFSYDVKMKEKGDIPEGYSVSREKKERFSLILESASTNQTSMYLCASSGRSSEKLFFGSGTQLSVL.

This clone was picked up a small number of times. The V call is TRBV7-9, the J call TRBJ1-1, with D tentatively TRBD1 (6 bases). Germline V gives CDR1 SEHNR, CDR2 FQNEAQ (reference sequence). The germline V and J ends were trimmed by 8 bases and 8 bases, with 12 bases remaining between them. This CDR3 has 11 residues. Here the CDR3 reads CASGQRAEAFF. Here the CDR3 DNA reads TGTGCCAGCGGACAGAGGGCCGAAGCTTTCTTT.

The J gene is TRBJ2-7, the V gene TRBV30; D unresolved. V was pared by 2 bases and J by 3 bases, with 11 bases between. CDR3 length equals 13 residues. From germline, CDR1 is GTSNPN and CDR2 SVGIG (reference sequence). As DNA, the CDR3 is TGTGCCTGGAGTTTTACGAGAGACTACGAGCAGTACTTC. It translates to CAWSFTRDYEQYF.

This clone was seen only a few times. The V call is TRBV27, the J call TRBJ2-1; 10 bases match TRBD1. The junction had 12 bases not matched to a gene; V was cut back by 5 bases and J by 2 bases. The CDR3 runs to 18 residues. Germline CDR1 reads MNHEY; CDR2 reads SMNVEV (reference sequence). CDR3 sequence: CASSIRDRGLEPYNEQFF. CDR3 nucleotide sequence: TGTGCCAGCAGTATCCGGGACAGGGGACTAGAACCCTACAATGAGCAGTTCTTC.

The chain links TRBV9 to TRBJ2-3, with TRBD1 matching over 11 bases. The CDR3 totals 14 residues. Germline V gene data show CDR1 as SGDLS and CDR2 as YYNGEE. After removal of 6 bases from V and 4 bases from J, the junction contained 4 bases not matched to a gene. CDR3 DNA sequence: TGTGCCAGCAACCCGGGACAGGGGGCAGATACGCAGTATTTT. As protein: CASNPGQGADTQYF.

The chain is built from TRBV21-1 and TRBJ1-5. TRBV21-1 is reported as a pseudogene. This CDR3 has 15 residues. The CDR3 region is CASSNRGVPNQPQHF. DNA for the CDR3: TGTGCCAGCAGCAATCGGGGGGTCCCTAATCAGCCCCAGCATTTT.

The V gene is TRBV6-5, the J gene TRBJ2-7, with 12 nucleotides matching TRBD2. CDR3 length: 15 amino acids. V lost 5 bases and J lost 3; bases outside the gene matches: 5. Germline V gives CDR1 MNHEY, CDR2 SVGAGI. The CDR3 DNA reads TGTGCCAGCAGTACCCGACTAGCGGGAGACTACGAGCAGTACTTC. Translated, it gives CASSTRLAGDYEQYF.

J is TRBJ1-4 and V is TRBV2; 9 positions match TRBD1. The CDR3 loop spans 15 amino acids. CDR1 is SNHLY, CDR2 FYNNEI, per germline. V dropped 3 bases and J dropped 5; count of bases not matched to a gene: 4. The CDR3 bases are TGTGCCAGCAGTGACTCGACAGGGGGAAATGAAAAACTGTTTTTT. As protein: CASSDSTGGNEKLFF.

The CDR3 reads CASSKGLAGHADTQYF. The CDR3 bases are TGTGCCAGCAGCAAAGGACTAGCGGGACACGCAGATACGCAGTATTTT. The rearrangement joins TRBV9 to TRBJ2-3; 12 bases agree with TRBD2. In germline, CDR1 is SGDLS, CDR2 YYNGEE. CDR3 size: 16 residues. The V segment lost 4 bases and the J segment 4 bases; nucleotides outside the gene matches: 7.

The V and J genes are TRBV7-2 and TRBJ2-2; 10 bases are a match to TRBD2. The CDR3 covers 16 residues. Germline-derived CDR1 and CDR2 are SGHTA and FQGNSA. The junction had 7 bases not matched to a gene; V was cut back by 6 bases and J by 3 bases. This CDR3 reads CASRSRTSGYTGELFF. In DNA form, the CDR3 reads TGTGCCAGCAGATCCAGGACTAGCGGTTACACCGGGGAGCTGTTTTTT.

This clone has just one count. This same CDR3 is encoded by further DNA sequences in the sample. The gene calls are TRBV6-1 and TRBJ2-1; D possibly corresponds to TRBD1 (5 bases). Trimming cost V 5 bases and J 4 bases, with 9 bases left between them. The CDR3 sequence is 13 residues long. Germline V gives CDR1 MNHNS, CDR2 SASEGT. Here the CDR3 DNA reads TGTGCCAGCAGTCCTGACAGTTACAATGAGCAGTTCTTC. This encodes CASSPDSYNEQFF.

Of note for this clone: A much larger clone differs by one base, so this may be a read error. The chain is built from TRBV5-1 and TRBJ1-1; possible D gene TRBD1, 5 bases. The CDR3 is 14 amino acids. CDR1 and CDR2 from the germline V gene are SGHRS and YFSETQ. V was pared by 0 bases and J by 4 bases, with 10 bases between. The CDR3 is CASSLEGAGTEAFF. CDR3 nucleotide sequence: TGCGCCAGCAGCTTGGAAGGGGCTGGCACTGAAGCTTTCTTT.

This chain joins TRBV7-9 and TRBJ1-1, with TRBD1 matching over 9 bases. The CDR3 is 14 residues long. Germline V gene lookup returns CDR1 SEHNR and CDR2 FQNEAQ (reference sequence). V shed 3 bases and J 8 bases; nucleotides not matched to a gene: 7. CDR3 in amino acids: CASSFTGGATEAFF. The CDR3 DNA reads TGTGCCAGCAGCTTTACAGGGGGCGCGACCGAAGCTTTCTTT. Full variable domain (rest looked up from reference TRBV7-9 and TRBJ1-1): DTGVSQNPRHKITKRGQNVTFRCDPISEHNRLYWYRQTLGQGPEFLTYFQNEAQLEKSRLLSDRFSAERPKGSFSTLEIQRTEQGDSAMYLCASSFTGGATEAFFGQGTRLTVV.

The chain recombines TRBV5-1 with TRBJ2-3; D not certain. The germline V gene encodes CDR1 SGHRS and CDR2 YFSETQ. V was trimmed by 4 bases and J by 0 bases, leaving 12 bases between them. The CDR3 has 15 residues. CDR3 DNA sequence: TGCGCCAGCAGCGCTGACGGACCTAGCACAGATACGCAGTATTTT. Translating it yields CASSADGPSTDTQYF.

The chain uses TRBV7-8 and TRBJ2-3; TRBD2 matches at 10 bases. This CDR3 spans 18 amino acids. Germline V gene lookup returns CDR1 SGHVS and CDR2 FQNEAQ. The junction had 12 bases not matched to a gene; V was cut back by 5 bases and J by 1 base. The CDR3 here is CASSGSGTSAQRTDTQYF. In DNA form, the CDR3 reads TGTGCCAGCAGCGGCTCCGGGACTAGCGCTCAACGCACAGATACGCAGTATTTT.

In its sample, this clone was seen a few times. The genes are TRBV18 and TRBJ2-1; 7 bases fit TRBD1. The germline CDR1 and CDR2 sequences are KGHSH and LQKENI. The CDR3 loop spans 15 amino acids. J was trimmed by 2 bases and V by 4 bases; bases with no gene match: 5. CDR3 residues: CASSRDRETYNEQFF. CDR3 in DNA: TGTGCCAGCTCACGAGACAGGGAAACCTACAATGAGCAGTTCTTC.

This clone was detected once. The V and J genes are TRBV18 and TRBJ1-2; a weak D match, TRBD1 (6 bases). Germline CDR1 reads KGHSH; CDR2 reads LQKENI. V gave up 6 bases and J gave up 3 bases, with 14 bases separating them. CDR3 size: 14 residues. The DNA of the CDR3 is TGTGCCAGCTCGCGCAACAGGGTTGACTATGGCTACACCTTC. Protein product: CASSRNRVDYGYTF.

This clone showed up just a few times. This chain joins TRBV7-9 and TRBJ1-4; D unclear. The germline V gene encodes CDR1 SEHNR and CDR2 FQNEAQ (reference sequence). The V gene lost 5 bases and the J gene lost 8 bases, with 12 bases spanning the gap. The CDR3 covers 13 residues. CDR3: CASSPESGEKLFF. CDR3 bases: TGTGCCAGCAGCCCAGAGTCGGGCGAAAAACTGTTTTTT.

The genes are TRBV4-3 and TRBJ1-2; possible D gene TRBD1, 5 bases. The CDR3 is made up of 14 amino acids. Trimming shortened V by 0 bases and J by 4 bases, and 9 bases separated the two germline ends. Germline CDR1 reads LGHNA; CDR2 reads YSLEER. The CDR3 DNA follows: TGCGCCAGCAGCCAAGATCGGGGCGGCTATGGCTACACCTTC. Its protein product is CASSQDRGGYGYTF.

The rearrangement uses TRBV6-5 and TRBJ1-2, with a tentative D call TRBD1 (5 bases). V gave up 10 bases and J gave up 6 bases, with 21 bases separating them. There are 14 residues in the CDR3. CDR1 and CDR2 from the germline V gene are MNHEY and SVGAGI. CDR3 amino acids: CANWRSGDRDGYTF. The CDR3 DNA reads TGTGCCAACTGGAGGTCTGGGGACCGGGATGGCTACACCTTC.

The rearrangement joins TRBV4-2 to TRBJ2-5; tentatively, D is TRBD2 (6 bases). Per germline, CDR1 LGHNA and CDR2 YNFKEQ. The CDR3 is 16 residues long. The V and J ends lost 4 bases and 3 bases respectively, with 18 bases between them. CDR3 coding DNA: TGTGCCAGCAGCCTTTCTCTCGGACTATCGGAAGAGACCCAGTACTTC. The encoded protein is CASSLSLGLSEETQYF.

The chain couples TRBV5-8 to TRBJ1-5; 7 bases fit TRBD1. Germline CDR1 reads SGHTS; CDR2 reads YDEGEE. This CDR3 region has 16 residues. V was pared by 6 bases and J by 0 bases, with 9 bases of the junction left unmatched. In DNA form, the CDR3 reads TGTGCCAGCATGAGGACAGGCGGGTATAGCAATCAGCCCCAGCATTTT. This codes for CASMRTGGYSNQPQHF.

This rearrangement joins TRBV7-6 to TRBJ2-5, with a weak D call TRBD2 (6 bases). TRBJ2-7 explains the end of the DNA better; the J call may be wrong. The CDR3 totals 13 residues. CDR1 and CDR2 (germline): SGHVS, FNYEAQ. The CDR3 DNA follows: TGTGCCAGCAGCTCTCCGGGACTCTACGAGCAGTACTTC. It codes for CASSSPGLYEQYF.

The chain joins TRBV28 to TRBJ2-3; 8 nucleotides align to TRBD2. Germline CDR1 reads MDHEN; CDR2 reads SYDVKM. The ends lost 5 bases at V and 2 bases at J; junction bases unmatched: 12. CDR3 length: 17 residues. CDR3 sequence: CASSGPWSGSHTDTQYF. As DNA, the CDR3 is TGTGCCAGCAGTGGCCCCTGGAGCGGGAGTCACACAGATACGCAGTATTTT.

This chain links TRBV6-5 with TRBJ2-1; 10 nucleotides match TRBD2. Trimming removed 2 bases from V and 5 bases from J; junction bases left unmatched: 0. This CDR3 comprises 14 residues. Germline V CDR1 and CDR2: MNHEY, SVGAGI. The CDR3 loop is CASSYTSGDNEQFF. The CDR3 DNA is TGTGCCAGCAGTTACACTAGCGGGGACAATGAGCAGTTCTTC.